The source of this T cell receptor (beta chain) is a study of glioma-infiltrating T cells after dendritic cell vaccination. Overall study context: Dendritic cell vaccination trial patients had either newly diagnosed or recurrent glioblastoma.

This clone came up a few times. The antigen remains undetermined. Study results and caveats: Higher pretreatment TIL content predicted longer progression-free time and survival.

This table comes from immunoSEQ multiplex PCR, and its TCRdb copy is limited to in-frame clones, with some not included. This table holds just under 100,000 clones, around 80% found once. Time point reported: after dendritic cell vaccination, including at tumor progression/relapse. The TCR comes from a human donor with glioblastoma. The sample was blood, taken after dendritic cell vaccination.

Written as DNA, the CDR3 is TGTGCCAGCAGCGGCACAGGACCGGGGACTTCAGATACGCAGTATTTT. Its translation is CASSGTGPGTSDTQYF. This chain joins TRBV7-9 and TRBJ2-3; possibly TRBD2 for D (6 bases). The CDR3 spans 16 residues. V was clipped by 5 bases and J by 4 bases, with 19 bases between them. CDR1 SEHNR and CDR2 FQNEAQ come from the germline V gene (reference sequence).